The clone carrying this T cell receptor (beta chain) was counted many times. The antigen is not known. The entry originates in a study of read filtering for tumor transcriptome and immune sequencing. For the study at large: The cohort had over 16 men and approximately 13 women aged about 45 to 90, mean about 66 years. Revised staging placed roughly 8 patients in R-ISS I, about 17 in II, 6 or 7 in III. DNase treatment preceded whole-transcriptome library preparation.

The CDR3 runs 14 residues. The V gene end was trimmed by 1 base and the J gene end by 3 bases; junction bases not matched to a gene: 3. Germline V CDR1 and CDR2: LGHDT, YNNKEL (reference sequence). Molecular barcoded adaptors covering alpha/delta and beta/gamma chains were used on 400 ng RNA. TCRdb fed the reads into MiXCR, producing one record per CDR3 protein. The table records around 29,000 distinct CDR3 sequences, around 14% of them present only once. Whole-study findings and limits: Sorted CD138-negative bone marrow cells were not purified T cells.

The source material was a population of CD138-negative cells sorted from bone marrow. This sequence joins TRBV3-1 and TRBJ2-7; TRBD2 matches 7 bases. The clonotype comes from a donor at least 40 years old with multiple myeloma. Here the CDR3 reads CASSQVGGGYEQYF. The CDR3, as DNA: TGTGCCAGCAGCCAAGTTGGGGGGGGCTACGAGCAGTACTTC.